The clone carrying this T cell receptor (beta chain) has at least ten counts. Its cognate antigen is unknown. MiXCR, applied by TCRdb to the PCR reads, yields one record per CDR3 protein. The table lists about 640,000 distinct CDR3 sequences, just under 20% of them singletons. The record originates from a study of molecular identifiers for immune sequencing clone quantification. Points from the study as a whole: Highly expanded clone sizes could end up underestimated if a barcode were shared by identical TCR molecules.

The sequence came from a human donor in good health. Some libraries in this study had Jurkat cell RNA spiked in. The sample was naive CD8+ T cells from blood, with Jurkat cell RNA spiked in. Subset of the sample: FACS-sorted CD8+CD4-CCR7+CD45RA+ naive T cells.

As DNA, the CDR3 is TGTGCCAGCAGCTCCTGGACAGACTCGCAAGAGACCCAGTACTTC. Translating it yields CASSSWTDSQETQYF. This sequence joins TRBV28 and TRBJ2-5, with a tentative D call TRBD1 (6 bases). The V gene's germline CDR1 is MDHEN and CDR2 SYDVKM. With 6 bases removed from V and 2 bases from J, the gap between germline ends came to 16 bases. CDR3 length: 15 residues.